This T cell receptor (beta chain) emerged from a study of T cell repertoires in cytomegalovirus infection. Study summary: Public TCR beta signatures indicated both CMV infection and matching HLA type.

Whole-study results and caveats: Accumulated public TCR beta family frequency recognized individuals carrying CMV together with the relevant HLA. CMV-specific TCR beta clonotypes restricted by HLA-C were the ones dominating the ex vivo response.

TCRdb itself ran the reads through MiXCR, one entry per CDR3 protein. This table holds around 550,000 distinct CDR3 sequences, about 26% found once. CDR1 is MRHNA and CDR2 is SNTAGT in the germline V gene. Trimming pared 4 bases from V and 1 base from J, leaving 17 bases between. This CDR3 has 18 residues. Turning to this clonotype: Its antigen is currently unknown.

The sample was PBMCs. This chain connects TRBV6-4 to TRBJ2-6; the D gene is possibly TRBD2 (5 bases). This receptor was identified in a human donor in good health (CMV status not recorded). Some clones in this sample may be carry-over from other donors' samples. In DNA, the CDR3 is TGTGCCAGCAGTGCCGCCCCCACGGGGATATCTGGGGCCAACGTCCTGACTTTC. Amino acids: CASSAAPTGISGANVLTF.